The rows below give T cell receptor beta chains drawn from one sample of a study of shared clonotypes between healthy human individuals. Method: immunoSEQ multiplex PCR; TCRdb's copy keeps in-frame clones and lacks some. The sample has about 2.3 million clones; approximately 95% are singletons. Sequences were obtained from naive CD4+ T cells from PBMCs. The source is a man aged 18 to 30 in good health. Some clones in this sample may be carry-over from other donors' samples. Both conserved end residues are part of each CDR3. The order of the fields is CDR3 protein, CDR3 DNA, V gene, D gene, clone size, CDR3 length, J gene. The D gene is left open where the match is weak. Size tells how often a clone was seen (once, few, many) or the class of an expanded clone, and some rows leave it out.

CDR3 protein: CASSIPRRGRETQYF
CDR3 DNA: TGTGCCAGCAGCATCCCGAGGAGGGGCAGGGAGACCCAGTACTTC
V gene: TRBV7-9
D gene: -
clone size: -
CDR3 length: 15
J gene: TRBJ2-5

CDR3 protein: CASSRGRGNQPQHF
CDR3 DNA: TGTGCCAGCAGCCGGGGGCGGGGGAATCAGCCCCAGCATTTT
V gene: TRBV5-6
D gene: -
clone size: once
CDR3 length: 14
J gene: TRBJ1-5

CDR3 protein: CAISTQGGGQPQHF
CDR3 DNA: TGTGCCATCAGTACACAGGGCGGCGGTCAGCCCCAGCATTTT
V gene: TRBV10-3
D gene: -
clone size: -
CDR3 length: 14
J gene: TRBJ1-5

CDR3 protein: CASSVSTQYGYTF
CDR3 DNA: TGTGCCAGCAGCGTCTCCACCCAATATGGCTACACCTTC
V gene: TRBV9
D gene: -
clone size: -
CDR3 length: 13
J gene: TRBJ1-2

CDR3 protein: CASSLGRGNTGELFF
CDR3 DNA: TGTGCCAGCAGCTTGGGGAGGGGAAACACCGGGGAGCTGTTTTTT
V gene: TRBV5-5
D gene: -
clone size: -
CDR3 length: 15
J gene: TRBJ2-2

CDR3 protein: CASSPPIADTQYF
CDR3 DNA: TGTGCCAGCAGCCCCCCGATCGCAGATACGCAGTATTTT
V gene: TRBV7-2
D gene: -
clone size: -
CDR3 length: 13
J gene: TRBJ2-3

CDR3 protein: CASSLSLEGLSYNEQFF
CDR3 DNA: TGTGCCAGCAGTTTATCGTTAGAGGGCCTCAGCTACAATGAGCAGTTCTTC
V gene: TRBV27
D gene: -
clone size: -
CDR3 length: 17
J gene: TRBJ2-1

CDR3 protein: CASSRTAGQMNTEAFF
CDR3 DNA: TGTGCCAGTAGTAGGACGGCGGGACAGATGAACACTGAAGCTTTCTTT
V gene: TRBV19
D gene: TRBD1
clone size: -
CDR3 length: 16
J gene: TRBJ1-1

CDR3 protein: CASSEGLAMETQYF
CDR3 DNA: TGTGCCAGCAGTGAAGGACTAGCGATGGAGACCCAGTACTTC
V gene: TRBV7-9
D gene: TRBD2
clone size: -
CDR3 length: 14
J gene: TRBJ2-5

CDR3 protein: CASSLEYRDNEQFF
CDR3 DNA: TGTGCCAGCAGCTTAGAGTACAGGGACAATGAGCAGTTCTTC
V gene: TRBV11-3
D gene: -
clone size: -
CDR3 length: 14
J gene: TRBJ2-1

CDR3 protein: CASSQVGASGRGNEQFF
CDR3 DNA: TGTGCCAGCAGCCAAGTAGGGGCTAGCGGGAGGGGAAATGAGCAGTTCTTC
V gene: TRBV14
D gene: TRBD2
clone size: -
CDR3 length: 17
J gene: TRBJ2-1

CDR3 protein: CASSLGGQGQTGELFF
CDR3 DNA: TGTGCCAGCAGCTTGGGGGGTCAGGGTCAAACCGGGGAGCTGTTTTTT
V gene: TRBV5-4
D gene: -
clone size: -
CDR3 length: 16
J gene: TRBJ2-2

CDR3 protein: CASSFGRGGRVYEQYF
CDR3 DNA: TGTGCCAGCAGCTTTGGCCGTGGCGGGAGAGTTTACGAGCAGTACTTC
V gene: TRBV5-8
D gene: TRBD2
clone size: -
CDR3 length: 16
J gene: TRBJ2-7

CDR3 protein: CASKEGVYYNEQFF
CDR3 DNA: TGTGCCAGTAAGGAGGGGGTCTACTACAATGAGCAGTTCTTC
V gene: TRBV11-3
D gene: -
clone size: once
CDR3 length: 14
J gene: TRBJ2-1

CDR3 protein: CAGRRTQMNTEAFF
CDR3 DNA: TGTGCCGGAAGACGGACACAGATGAACACTGAAGCTTTCTTT
V gene: TRBV6-6
D gene: -
clone size: -
CDR3 length: 14
J gene: TRBJ1-1

CDR3 protein: CASSARSSNEQFF
CDR3 DNA: TGCGCCAGCAGCGCAAGAAGTAGTAATGAGCAGTTCTTC
V gene: TRBV5-1
D gene: -
clone size: -
CDR3 length: 13
J gene: TRBJ2-1

CDR3 protein: CASSLQPGTGERATEAFF
CDR3 DNA: TGCGCCAGCAGCTTGCAACCCGGGACAGGGGAAAGAGCCACTGAAGCTTTCTTT
V gene: TRBV5-1
D gene: TRBD1
clone size: -
CDR3 length: 18
J gene: TRBJ1-1

CDR3 protein: CASSPVSGELFF
CDR3 DNA: TGTGCCAGCTCACCAGTTTCCGGGGAGCTGTTTTTT
V gene: TRBV18
D gene: -
clone size: -
CDR3 length: 12
J gene: TRBJ2-2

CDR3 protein: CASSLGRLDEQYF
CDR3 DNA: TGTGCCAGCAGCTTAGGGAGGCTGGACGAGCAGTACTTC
V gene: TRBV7-2
D gene: -
clone size: -
CDR3 length: 13
J gene: TRBJ2-7

CDR3 protein: CASSTSSGRAVPFF
CDR3 DNA: TGTGCCAGTAGTACCTCTAGCGGGAGGGCCGTGCCGTTCTTC
V gene: TRBV19
D gene: TRBD2
clone size: -
CDR3 length: 14
J gene: TRBJ2-1

CDR3 protein: CASSSVRQGMLEVPFF
CDR3 DNA: TGTGCCAGCAGCTCCGTTCGACAGGGAATGTTGGAGGTACCTTTCTTT
V gene: TRBV7-9
D gene: TRBD1
clone size: -
CDR3 length: 16
J gene: TRBJ1-1

CDR3 protein: CASSLAGTNYGYTF
CDR3 DNA: TGTGCCAGCAGTTTAGCGGGGACTAACTATGGCTACACCTTC
V gene: TRBV28
D gene: -
clone size: -
CDR3 length: 14
J gene: TRBJ1-2

CDR3 protein: CASEDGLAGVTDTQYF
CDR3 DNA: TGCGCCAGCGAGGACGGACTAGCGGGAGTTACAGATACGCAGTATTTT
V gene: TRBV5-1
D gene: TRBD2
clone size: once
CDR3 length: 16
J gene: TRBJ2-3

CDR3 protein: CASRPGQGAYEQYF
CDR3 DNA: TGTGCCAGCAGGCCGGGACAGGGGGCCTACGAGCAGTACTTC
V gene: TRBV6-1
D gene: TRBD1
clone size: -
CDR3 length: 14
J gene: TRBJ2-7

CDR3 protein: CASSLTPPLDTQYF
CDR3 DNA: TGCGCCAGCAGCTTGACACCGCCGCTTGATACGCAGTATTTT
V gene: TRBV5-1
D gene: -
clone size: -
CDR3 length: 14
J gene: TRBJ2-3

CDR3 protein: CASSQELPLQGGSNQPQHF
CDR3 DNA: TGTGCCAGCAGCCAAGAACTCCCTTTGCAGGGGGGAAGCAATCAGCCCCAGCATTTT
V gene: TRBV4-2
D gene: TRBD1
clone size: -
CDR3 length: 19
J gene: TRBJ1-5

CDR3 protein: CASSRREEVGSPYEQYF
CDR3 DNA: TGCGCCAGCAGCCGAAGAGAAGAGGTCGGGAGCCCCTACGAGCAGTACTTC
V gene: TRBV4-1
D gene: -
clone size: -
CDR3 length: 17
J gene: TRBJ2-7

CDR3 protein: CASSLDGIRGFF
CDR3 DNA: TGTGCCAGCAGCTTAGATGGGATTAGGGGGTTCTTC
V gene: TRBV11-1
D gene: -
clone size: -
CDR3 length: 12
J gene: TRBJ2-1

CDR3 protein: CASSPLRGETQYF
CDR3 DNA: TGTGCCAGCAGTCCGTTGAGGGGGGAGACCCAGTACTTC
V gene: TRBV27
D gene: -
clone size: once
CDR3 length: 13
J gene: TRBJ2-5

CDR3 protein: CAISVGGSNTEAFF
CDR3 DNA: TGTGCCATCAGTGTCGGGGGCTCGAACACTGAAGCTTTCTTT
V gene: TRBV10-3
D gene: -
clone size: few
CDR3 length: 14
J gene: TRBJ1-1

CDR3 protein: CAHATGPGANVLTF
CDR3 DNA: TGTGCCCATGCGACGGGCCCTGGGGCCAACGTCCTGACTTTC
V gene: TRBV2
D gene: -
clone size: -
CDR3 length: 14
J gene: TRBJ2-6

CDR3 protein: CASSQLLGTYEQYF
CDR3 DNA: TGTGCCAGCAGTCAACTCCTTGGGACCTACGAGCAGTACTTC
V gene: TRBV6-5
D gene: -
clone size: -
CDR3 length: 14
J gene: TRBJ2-7

CDR3 protein: CASSLGGPAEAFF
CDR3 DNA: TGTGCCAGCAGCTTAGGCGGTCCCGCTGAAGCTTTCTTT
V gene: TRBV11-2
D gene: -
clone size: -
CDR3 length: 13
J gene: TRBJ1-1

CDR3 protein: CASSQDGGDRPSGNTIYF
CDR3 DNA: TGCGCCAGCAGCCAAGATGGGGGGGACAGGCCTTCTGGAAACACCATATATTTT
V gene: TRBV4-3
D gene: TRBD1
clone size: -
CDR3 length: 18
J gene: TRBJ1-3

CDR3 protein: CASSLEIGGEQYF
CDR3 DNA: TGTGCCAGCAGCTTAGAAATCGGAGGCGAGCAGTACTTC
V gene: TRBV7-9
D gene: -
clone size: once
CDR3 length: 13
J gene: TRBJ2-7

CDR3 protein: CASRGGSGNTIYF
CDR3 DNA: TGTGCCAGCAGGGGGGGCTCTGGAAACACCATATATTTT
V gene: TRBV28
D gene: -
clone size: -
CDR3 length: 13
J gene: TRBJ1-3

CDR3 protein: CASSDARGVLNTEAFF
CDR3 DNA: TGTGCCAGCAGTGATGCCAGGGGAGTTTTGAACACTGAAGCTTTCTTT
V gene: TRBV6-1
D gene: -
clone size: once
CDR3 length: 16
J gene: TRBJ1-1

CDR3 protein: CASSVLLAPPRRELFF
CDR3 DNA: TGTGCCAGCAGCGTACTACTGGCCCCCCCCCGCCGGGAGCTGTTTTTT
V gene: TRBV9
D gene: -
clone size: -
CDR3 length: 16
J gene: TRBJ2-2

CDR3 protein: CASSPLNEKLFF
CDR3 DNA: TGTGCCAGCAGTCCCCTTAATGAAAAACTGTTTTTT
V gene: TRBV28
D gene: -
clone size: -
CDR3 length: 12
J gene: TRBJ1-4

CDR3 protein: CASSFQWTSGGGELFF
CDR3 DNA: TGTGCCAGCAGCTTCCAATGGACTAGCGGCGGCGGGGAGCTGTTTTTT
V gene: TRBV11-3
D gene: TRBD2
clone size: -
CDR3 length: 16
J gene: TRBJ2-2

CDR3 protein: CASSINGHSNQPQHF
CDR3 DNA: TGTGCCAGTAGTATAAACGGCCATAGCAATCAGCCCCAGCATTTT
V gene: TRBV19
D gene: -
clone size: -
CDR3 length: 15
J gene: TRBJ1-5

CDR3 protein: CASSTGGSNQPQHF
CDR3 DNA: TGTGCCAGCAGCACAGGGGGCAGTAATCAGCCCCAGCATTTT
V gene: TRBV25-1
D gene: TRBD1
clone size: -
CDR3 length: 14
J gene: TRBJ1-5

CDR3 protein: CASSWDNSRETQYF
CDR3 DNA: TGTGCCAGCAGTTGGGACAACTCACGAGAGACCCAGTACTTC
V gene: TRBV28
D gene: -
clone size: -
CDR3 length: 14
J gene: TRBJ2-5

CDR3 protein: CASSPFRPSGTDTQYF
CDR3 DNA: TGTGCCAGCTCACCGTTTCGGCCTAGCGGGACAGATACGCAGTATTTT
V gene: TRBV18
D gene: TRBD2
clone size: once
CDR3 length: 16
J gene: TRBJ2-3

CDR3 protein: CASTPLAGGPNEQYF
CDR3 DNA: TGCGCCAGCACCCCGCTAGCGGGAGGGCCTAACGAGCAGTACTTC
V gene: TRBV5-1
D gene: TRBD2
clone size: -
CDR3 length: 15
J gene: TRBJ2-7

CDR3 protein: CASSPPAQGSHEQYF
CDR3 DNA: TGTGCCAGCTCACCACCGGCGCAGGGGTCCCACGAGCAGTACTTC
V gene: TRBV18
D gene: -
clone size: -
CDR3 length: 15
J gene: TRBJ2-7

CDR3 protein: CAISPGPAYEQYF
CDR3 DNA: TGTGCCATCAGTCCGGGACCTGCCTACGAGCAGTACTTC
V gene: TRBV10-3
D gene: -
clone size: -
CDR3 length: 13
J gene: TRBJ2-7

CDR3 protein: CASSLFSGGTDTQYF
CDR3 DNA: TGTGCCAGCAGCTTATTTAGCGGGGGCACAGATACGCAGTATTTT
V gene: TRBV7-2
D gene: TRBD2
clone size: -
CDR3 length: 15
J gene: TRBJ2-3

CDR3 protein: CASSERDGWGETQYF
CDR3 DNA: TGTGCCAGCAGTGAACGGGACGGATGGGGAGAGACCCAGTACTTC
V gene: TRBV2
D gene: -
clone size: -
CDR3 length: 15
J gene: TRBJ2-5

CDR3 protein: CASSAESSSYNEQFF
CDR3 DNA: TGTGCCAGCAGCGCAGAAAGTAGCTCCTACAATGAGCAGTTCTTC
V gene: TRBV7-2
D gene: -
clone size: -
CDR3 length: 15
J gene: TRBJ2-1

CDR3 protein: CAWSGVQETQYF
CDR3 DNA: TGTGCCTGGAGTGGCGTACAAGAGACCCAGTACTTC
V gene: TRBV30
D gene: -
clone size: -
CDR3 length: 12
J gene: TRBJ2-5

CDR3 protein: CASREGDRITDTQYF
CDR3 DNA: TGCGCCAGCAGAGAGGGTGACCGAATCACAGATACGCAGTATTTT
V gene: TRBV5-1
D gene: -
clone size: -
CDR3 length: 15
J gene: TRBJ2-3

CDR3 protein: CASSSLVQYF
CDR3 DNA: TGTGCCAGCAGCTCGCTGGTCCAATATTTT
V gene: TRBV11-2
D gene: -
clone size: -
CDR3 length: 10
J gene: TRBJ1-3

CDR3 protein: CASSERRDNYGYTF
CDR3 DNA: TGTGCCAGCAGTGAAAGGCGAGATAACTATGGCTACACCTTC
V gene: TRBV2
D gene: -
clone size: -
CDR3 length: 14
J gene: TRBJ1-2

CDR3 protein: CASSPRPPYGYTF
CDR3 DNA: TGTGCCAGCAGCCCACGGCCTCCATATGGCTACACCTTC
V gene: TRBV6-1
D gene: -
clone size: -
CDR3 length: 13
J gene: TRBJ1-2